This is a list of T cell receptor beta chains from one sample in a study of blood T cell repertoires in COVID-19. Measured with immunoSEQ multiplex PCR; TCRdb has only the in-frame clones, and not every one. The table lists fewer than 200,000 clones, over 75% of them singletons. The material sequenced was PBMCs or T cells enriched from blood (not recorded which). The receptors shown here come from a human donor with acute COVID-19. The donor label of this sample is uncertain. CDR3s include the opening cysteine and the closing phenylalanine or tryptophan. A D gene is named only where the DNA matches it firmly. Clone size is given for some rows only: seen once, a few or many times, or a class if the clone is expanded.

size: -
D: -
J: TRBJ1-4
V: TRBV5-1
CDR3: CASSYQGHPNEKLFF
DNA: TGCGCCAGCAGCTACCAGGGACACCCTAATGAAAAACTGTTTTTT

size: -
D: TRBD2
J: TRBJ2-3
V: TRBV9
CDR3: CASSVASGGDTQYF
DNA: TGTGCCAGCAGCGTCGCGTCGGGGGGAGATACGCAGTATTTT

size: -
D: -
J: TRBJ1-2
V: TRBV5-1
CDR3: CASSHRPGQSGYTF
DNA: TGCGCCAGCAGCCACCGCCCCGGACAGTCTGGCTACACCTTC

size: -
D: TRBD2
J: TRBJ2-5
V: TRBV2
CDR3: CASIEIGGAAQETQYF
DNA: TGTGCCAGCATCGAAATCGGGGGGGCGGCCCAAGAGACCCAGTACTTC

size: -
D: TRBD1
J: TRBJ1-4
V: TRBV27
CDR3: CASRPGTEEKLFF
DNA: TGTGCCAGCAGACCGGGGACAGAAGAAAAACTGTTTTTT

size: -
D: -
J: TRBJ2-5
V: TRBV12-5
CDR3: CASGLGQGGTQYF
DNA: TGTGCTAGTGGTTTGGGGCAGGGAGGGACCCAGTACTTC

size: once
D: -
J: TRBJ1-6
V: TRBV6-5
CDR3: CASSLRGSPLHF
DNA: TGTGCCAGCAGTTTACGGGGTTCACCCCTCCACTTT

size: once
D: TRBD1
J: TRBJ2-7
V: TRBV6-5
CDR3: CASSYSPGGYDEQYF
DNA: TGTGCCAGCAGTTACTCTCCAGGGGGCTACGACGAGCAGTACTTC

size: -
D: TRBD2
J: TRBJ2-3
V: TRBV19
CDR3: CASSRFGVLAGGTDTQYF
DNA: TGTGCCAGTAGCCGTTTTGGTGTACTAGCGGGGGGCACAGATACGCAGTATTTT

size: -
D: -
J: TRBJ1-1
V: TRBV6-5
CDR3: CANNGPGGGNTEAFF
DNA: TGTGCCAACAACGGCCCTGGGGGGGGTAACACTGAAGCTTTCTTT

size: -
D: -
J: TRBJ1-5
V: TRBV6-6
CDR3: CASSYSSYSNQPQHF
DNA: TGTGCCAGCAGTTACTCCAGTTATAGCAATCAGCCCCAGCATTTT

size: -
D: -
J: TRBJ2-3
V: TRBV20-1
CDR3: CSAGTDTQYF
DNA: TGCAGTGCCGGCACAGATACGCAGTATTTT

size: -
D: -
J: TRBJ1-1
V: TRBV30
CDR3: CAWSWATEAFF
DNA: TGTGCCTGGAGTTGGGCCACTGAAGCTTTCTTT

size: -
D: TRBD2
J: TRBJ2-5
V: TRBV4-1
CDR3: CASSQDGGGAGETQYF
DNA: TGCGCCAGCAGCCAAGATGGCGGGGGGGCCGGAGAGACCCAGTACTTC

size: -
D: TRBD2
J: TRBJ2-2
V: TRBV5-1
CDR3: CASRTSGGANTGELFF
DNA: TGCGCCAGTAGGACTAGCGGGGGGGCGAACACCGGGGAGCTGTTTTTT

size: -
D: TRBD1
J: TRBJ2-1
V: TRBV7-3
CDR3: CASSLGPPTGGTAAEQFF
DNA: TGTGCCAGCAGCTTGGGGCCCCCGACAGGGGGCACAGCAGCTGAGCAGTTCTTC

size: -
D: -
J: TRBJ2-7
V: TRBV7-9
CDR3: CASSPILLSYEQYF
DNA: TGTGCCAGCAGCCCCATCCTACTCTCCTACGAGCAGTACTTC

size: -
D: -
J: TRBJ2-2
V: TRBV6-1
CDR3: CASISVSYGELFF
DNA: TGTGCCAGCATCAGCGTGTCGTACGGGGAGCTGTTTTTT

size: -
D: TRBD1
J: TRBJ2-7
V: TRBV6-1
CDR3: CASSEAAGQGFSYEQYF
DNA: TGTGCCAGCAGTGAAGCAGCGGGACAGGGGTTCTCCTACGAGCAGTACTTC

size: -
D: -
J: TRBJ2-5
V: TRBV11-2
CDR3: CASSLSPQGQYF
DNA: TGTGCCAGCAGCTTATCCCCGCAGGGACAGTACTTC

size: -
D: TRBD2
J: TRBJ2-5
V: TRBV10-3
CDR3: CAASSGLAGGETQYF
DNA: TGTGCCGCATCATCGGGACTAGCGGGGGGCGAGACCCAGTACTTC

size: once
D: TRBD2
J: TRBJ2-1
V: TRBV5-1
CDR3: CASSLGLAGGLPHGTYNEQFF
DNA: TGCGCCAGCAGCTTGGGACTAGCGGGGGGGTTACCTCACGGAACTTACAATGAGCAGTTCTTC

size: -
D: TRBD2
J: TRBJ2-7
V: TRBV7-9
CDR3: CASSSTVTSGGSYEQYF
DNA: TGTGCCAGCAGCAGTACCGTGACTAGCGGGGGATCCTACGAGCAGTACTTC

size: -
D: -
J: TRBJ2-5
V: TRBV10-2
CDR3: CASSGAGRMGTQYF
DNA: TGCGCCAGCAGTGGAGCAGGGAGGATGGGGACCCAGTACTTC

size: -
D: -
J: TRBJ1-2
V: TRBV6-6
CDR3: CASSYSRAGENYGYTF
DNA: TGTGCCAGCAGTTACTCGAGGGCAGGAGAAAACTATGGCTACACCTTC

size: -
D: -
J: TRBJ1-1
V: TRBV24-1
CDR3: CATSDLPGDEAFF
DNA: TGTGCCACCAGTGATTTGCCAGGCGATGAAGCTTTCTTT

size: -
D: TRBD2
J: TRBJ2-4
V: TRBV5-1
CDR3: CASSLQDPPTSGRLAKNIQYF
DNA: TGCGCCAGCAGCTTACAAGATCCCCCAACTAGCGGACGGCTAGCCAAAAACATTCAGTACTTC

size: -
D: -
J: TRBJ2-2
V: TRBV9
CDR3: CASSPAGTGELFF
DNA: TGTGCCAGCAGCCCCGCCGGCACCGGGGAGCTGTTTTTT

size: -
D: TRBD1
J: TRBJ1-6
V: TRBV6-5
CDR3: CASRGTGGTSPLHF
DNA: TGTGCCAGCAGGGGGACAGGGGGCACCTCACCCCTCCACTTT

size: medium-sized
D: -
J: TRBJ1-2
V: TRBV18
CDR3: CASSPIQTNYGYTF
DNA: TGTGCCAGCTCACCAATACAGACGAACTATGGCTACACCTTC

size: -
D: TRBD1
J: TRBJ1-6
V: TRBV7-9
CDR3: CASSSTGDDSPLHF
DNA: TGTGCCAGCAGCTCGACAGGGGATGATTCACCCCTCCACTTT

size: -
D: -
J: TRBJ1-5
V: TRBV12-3/TRBV12-4
CDR3: CASSLAQGLPQHF
DNA: TGTGCCAGCAGTTTAGCCCAGGGCCTGCCCCAGCATTTT

size: -
D: -
J: TRBJ1-2
V: TRBV5-6
CDR3: CASSFIPGITFNYGYTF
DNA: TGTGCCAGCAGCTTTATCCCCGGGATAACGTTTAACTATGGCTACACCTTC

size: -
D: TRBD2
J: TRBJ2-7
V: TRBV10-3
CDR3: CAISDPTSPTYEQYF
DNA: TGTGCCATCAGTGACCCGACTAGCCCTACCTACGAGCAGTACTTC

size: -
D: -
J: TRBJ2-7
V: TRBV18
CDR3: CASSPPGLPAYEQYF
DNA: TGTGCCAGCTCACCACCGGGACTGCCTGCCTACGAGCAGTACTTC

size: -
D: TRBD1
J: TRBJ1-3
V: TRBV2
CDR3: CASNFQGEGSGNTIYF
DNA: TGTGCCAGCAATTTTCAGGGGGAAGGATCTGGAAACACCATATATTTT

size: -
D: -
J: TRBJ1-1
V: TRBV19
CDR3: CASSDSLNTEAFF
DNA: TGTGCCAGTAGTGACAGCCTGAACACTGAAGCTTTCTTT

size: -
D: TRBD1
J: TRBJ2-7
V: TRBV5-1
CDR3: CASSLEQGINEQYF
DNA: TGCGCCAGCAGCTTGGAACAGGGGATAAACGAGCAGTACTTC

size: once
D: -
J: TRBJ2-1
V: TRBV4-3
CDR3: CASSGAPSGEQFF
DNA: TGCGCCAGCAGTGGGGCCCCATCGGGTGAGCAGTTCTTC

size: -
D: TRBD1
J: TRBJ1-4
V: TRBV10-3
CDR3: CATSNRGGTNEKLFF
DNA: TGTGCCACGTCGAACAGGGGAGGTACTAATGAAAAACTGTTTTTT

size: -
D: TRBD1
J: TRBJ2-2
V: TRBV6-5
CDR3: CASKETGALTGELFF
DNA: TGTGCCAGCAAGGAGACAGGGGCTTTAACCGGGGAGCTGTTTTTT

size: -
D: -
J: TRBJ2-3
V: TRBV24-1
CDR3: CATSHGGPTDTQYF
DNA: TGTGCCACCAGTCATGGAGGGCCCACAGATACGCAGTATTTT

size: -
D: TRBD2
J: TRBJ2-3
V: TRBV27
CDR3: CASSLSGVPDTQYF
DNA: TGTGCCAGCAGTTTAAGCGGGGTTCCAGATACGCAGTATTTT

size: -
D: -
J: TRBJ1-5
V: TRBV6-6
CDR3: CASQLQGKQPQHF
DNA: TGTGCCAGCCAATTGCAGGGTAAACAGCCCCAGCATTTT

size: -
D: -
J: TRBJ2-3
V: TRBV6-8
CDR3: CASSYGGAGKGTDTQYF
DNA: TGTGCCAGCAGTTACGGGGGGGCAGGGAAAGGGACAGATACGCAGTATTTT

size: -
D: -
J: TRBJ2-3
V: TRBV12-5
CDR3: CASGLVRGIYTDTQYF
DNA: TGTGCTAGTGGTTTGGTACGAGGTATCTACACAGATACGCAGTATTTT

size: -
D: -
J: TRBJ2-3
V: TRBV7-3
CDR3: CASSLIPSTDTQYF
DNA: TGTGCCAGCAGCTTAATTCCTAGCACAGATACGCAGTATTTT

size: -
D: TRBD1
J: TRBJ1-1
V: TRBV11-2
CDR3: CASRSKGQRYTEAFF
DNA: TGTGCCAGCAGATCAAAGGGACAGAGGTACACTGAAGCTTTCTTT

size: few
D: TRBD1
J: TRBJ1-6
V: TRBV19
CDR3: CASSPAGGIVGSPLHF
DNA: TGTGCCAGTAGTCCGGCAGGGGGAATCGTCGGTTCACCCCTCCACTTT

size: few
D: TRBD2
J: TRBJ2-1
V: TRBV5-6
CDR3: CASSLGLAGGLGEQFF
DNA: TGTGCCAGCAGCCTCGGACTAGCGGGGGGGCTTGGTGAGCAGTTCTTC

size: few
D: -
J: TRBJ1-4
V: TRBV11-2
CDR3: CASSLDRTNEKLFF
DNA: TGTGCCAGCAGCTTAGATCGAACTAATGAAAAACTGTTTTTT

size: -
D: -
J: TRBJ2-5
V: TRBV5-1
CDR3: CASSLDPGDQETQYF
DNA: TGCGCCAGCAGCTTGGATCCCGGGGACCAAGAGACCCAGTACTTC

size: -
D: TRBD2
J: TRBJ2-7
V: TRBV2
CDR3: CASSEGFAGVYEQYF
DNA: TGTGCCAGCAGTGAAGGTTTTGCGGGGGTATACGAGCAGTACTTC

size: -
D: TRBD1
J: TRBJ2-7
V: TRBV6-5
CDR3: CASRIQGAYEQYF
DNA: TGTGCCAGCAGGATACAGGGGGCCTACGAGCAGTACTTC

size: -
D: -
J: TRBJ2-7
V: TRBV6-5
CDR3: CASSLGLRSYEQYF
DNA: TGTGCCAGCAGCTTGGGACTTAGGTCCTACGAGCAGTACTTC

size: once
D: TRBD1
J: TRBJ2-5
V: TRBV5-1
CDR3: CASSLSQGAALLQETQYF
DNA: TGCGCCAGCAGCTTAAGCCAGGGGGCGGCCTTGTTACAAGAGACCCAGTACTTC

size: -
D: -
J: TRBJ1-1
V: TRBV2
CDR3: CASSSTGGWTEAFF
DNA: TGTGCCAGCAGTTCAACGGGGGGTTGGACTGAAGCTTTCTTT